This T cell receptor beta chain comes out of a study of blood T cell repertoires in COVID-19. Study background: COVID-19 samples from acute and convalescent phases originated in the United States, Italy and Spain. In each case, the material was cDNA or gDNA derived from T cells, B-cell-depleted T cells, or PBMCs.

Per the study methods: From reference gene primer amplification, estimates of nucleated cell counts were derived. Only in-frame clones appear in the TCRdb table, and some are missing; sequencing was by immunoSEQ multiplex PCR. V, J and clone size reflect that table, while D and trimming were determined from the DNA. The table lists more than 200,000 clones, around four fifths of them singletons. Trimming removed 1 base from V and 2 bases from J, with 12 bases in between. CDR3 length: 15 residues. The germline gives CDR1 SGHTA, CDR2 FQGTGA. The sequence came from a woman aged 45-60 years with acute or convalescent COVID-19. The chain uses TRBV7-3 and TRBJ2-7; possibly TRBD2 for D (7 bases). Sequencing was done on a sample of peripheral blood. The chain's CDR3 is CASSLMGGLTYEQYF. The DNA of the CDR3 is TGTGCCAGCAGCTTAATGGGGGGGCTCACCTACGAGCAGTACTTC.